This TCR beta chain stems from a study of neurological immune-mediated disorders. This clonotype was observed many times. Trimming took 2 bases from V and 4 from J; bases not matched to a gene: 18. The CDR3 covers 19 residues. Germline values: CDR1 LGHNA, CDR2 YNFKEQ. Each CDR3 protein gets one entry after TCRdb re-called the 5' RACE reads with MiXCR. Found here are tens of thousands of distinct CDR3 sequences, over 9% of them singletons; the top ten hold about 1.8%. The source of this sequence is a man aged 40-49 years in good health. The chain joins TRBV4-2 to TRBJ1-1, with 8 bases lining up with TRBD1. Sequencing used PBMCs. The CDR3 protein is CASSQLGTGGQYHTTEAFF. The CDR3 coding sequence is TGTGCCAGCAGCCAACTTGGGACAGGCGGACAATATCACACCACTGAAGCTTTCTTT.